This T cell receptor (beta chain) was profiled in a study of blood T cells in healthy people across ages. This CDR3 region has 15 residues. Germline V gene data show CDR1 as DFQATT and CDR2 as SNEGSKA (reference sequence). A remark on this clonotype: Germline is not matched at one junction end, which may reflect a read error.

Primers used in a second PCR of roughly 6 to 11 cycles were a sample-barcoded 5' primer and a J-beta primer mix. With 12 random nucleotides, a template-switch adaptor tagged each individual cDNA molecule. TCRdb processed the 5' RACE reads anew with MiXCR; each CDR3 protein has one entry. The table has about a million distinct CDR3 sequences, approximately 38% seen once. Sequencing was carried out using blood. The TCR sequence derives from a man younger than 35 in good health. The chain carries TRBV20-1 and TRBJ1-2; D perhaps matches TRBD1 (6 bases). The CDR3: CSVRTPGVGDYGYTF. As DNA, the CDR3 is TGCAGTGTTAGAACGCCAGGGGTTGGCGACTATGGCTACACCTTC.